A selection of T cell receptor beta chains follows, all from one sample in a study of shared clonotypes between healthy human individuals. This table comes from immunoSEQ multiplex PCR, and its TCRdb copy is limited to in-frame clones, with some not included. Seen here are more than 2 million clones, over 85% observed once, and the top ten hold around 1.8%. Material for sequencing was naive CD8+ T cells from PBMCs. Receptors originate from a man aged 18 to 29 in good health. Some clones in this sample may be carry-over from other donors' samples. The CDR3 runs from the conserved cysteine through the conserved F or W. D genes are given only for firm matches. The size field is filled for only some rows; it gives once, few, many or a size class.

J: TRBJ1-4; V: TRBV7-9; D: TRBD1; size: NA; CDR3: CASSSNRGGKFNEKLFF; DNA: TGTGCCAGCAGCTCTAACAGGGGAGGGAAGTTTAATGAAAAACTGTTTTTT
J: TRBJ1-1; V: TRBV7-8; D: NA; size: NA; CDR3: CASSLVRAAEAFF; DNA: TGTGCCAGCAGCTTAGTGCGGGCAGCTGAAGCTTTCTTT
J: TRBJ2-6; V: TRBV7-9; D: TRBD2; size: NA; CDR3: CASFLTSGYRSGANVLTF; DNA: TGTGCCAGCTTCCTTACTAGCGGGTATCGCTCTGGGGCCAACGTCCTGACTTTC
J: TRBJ2-2; V: TRBV15; D: NA; size: NA; CDR3: CATSRFPNNHINTGELFF; DNA: TGTGCCACCAGCAGATTCCCTAACAACCATATCAACACCGGGGAGCTGTTTTTT
J: TRBJ2-5; V: TRBV5-1; D: NA; size: NA; CDR3: CASSPRTGAPGETQYF; DNA: TGCGCCAGCAGCCCCCGAACGGGGGCGCCGGGAGAGACCCAGTACTTC
J: TRBJ1-1; V: TRBV29-1; D: NA; size: NA; CDR3: CSVDDWEGFTEAFF; DNA: TGCAGCGTTGACGATTGGGAGGGCTTCACTGAAGCTTTCTTT
J: TRBJ1-1; V: TRBV4-3; D: TRBD1; size: NA; CDR3: CASSRTTQGVAFF; DNA: TGCGCCAGCAGCCGAACCACCCAGGGGGTAGCTTTCTTT
J: TRBJ2-1; V: TRBV19; D: NA; size: once; CDR3: CASSIVSHNEQFF; DNA: TGTGCCAGTAGTATAGTTAGTCATAATGAGCAGTTCTTC
J: TRBJ1-4; V: TRBV15; D: TRBD1; size: NA; CDR3: CATSRDYPGPQGERNEKLFF; DNA: TGTGCCACCAGCAGAGACTACCCGGGACCCCAGGGGGAAAGGAATGAAAAACTGTTTTTT
J: TRBJ2-7; V: TRBV7-6; D: NA; size: NA; CDR3: CASSSGHRASEQYF; DNA: TGTGCCAGCAGCTCGGGACATAGAGCGAGCGAGCAGTACTTC
J: TRBJ1-1; V: TRBV19; D: TRBD1; size: NA; CDR3: CASSIFRQGRDTEAFF; DNA: TGTGCCAGTAGTATCTTTAGACAGGGAAGGGACACTGAAGCTTTCTTT
J: TRBJ1-1; V: TRBV27; D: NA; size: NA; CDR3: CASRQGGNTEAFF; DNA: TGTGCCAGCCGACAAGGGGGAAACACTGAAGCTTTCTTT
J: TRBJ2-1; V: TRBV7-6; D: TRBD1; size: NA; CDR3: CASSLVPDRAYNEQFF; DNA: TGTGCCAGCAGCTTAGTACCGGACAGGGCCTACAATGAGCAGTTCTTC
J: TRBJ2-7; V: TRBV6-1; D: NA; size: NA; CDR3: CASRQPPSYEQYF; DNA: TGTGCCAGCAGGCAACCCCCTTCCTACGAGCAGTACTTC
J: TRBJ2-2; V: TRBV11-2; D: NA; size: NA; CDR3: CASSLSLLRAENTGELFF; DNA: TGTGCCAGCAGCTTAAGTCTATTGCGAGCGGAGAACACCGGGGAGCTGTTTTTT
J: TRBJ2-3; V: TRBV28; D: NA; size: NA; CDR3: CASTPVEGNTQYF; DNA: TGTGCCAGCACCCCGGTGGAGGGAAATACGCAGTATTTT
J: TRBJ2-1; V: TRBV10-2; D: TRBD2; size: NA; CDR3: CASSEPVLPPSGRAWSYNEQFF; DNA: TGCGCCAGCAGTGAGCCAGTCTTACCCCCCAGCGGGAGGGCCTGGTCCTACAATGAGCAGTTCTTC
J: TRBJ2-3; V: TRBV18; D: NA; size: NA; CDR3: CASSPADRHTDTQYF; DNA: TGTGCCAGCTCACCAGCCGACAGACACACAGATACGCAGTATTTT
J: TRBJ2-7; V: TRBV6-1; D: TRBD1; size: NA; CDR3: CASSGQQGGYEQYF; DNA: TGTGCCAGCAGTGGGCAACAGGGGGGCTACGAGCAGTACTTC
J: TRBJ1-4; V: TRBV10-3; D: NA; size: NA; CDR3: CATQEGLYSTNEKLFF; DNA: TGTGCCACTCAGGAGGGCCTCTATTCAACTAATGAAAAACTGTTTTTT
J: TRBJ2-1; V: TRBV7-9; D: NA; size: NA; CDR3: CASRDRGNEQFF; DNA: TGTGCCAGCAGGGATCGTGGTAATGAGCAGTTCTTC
J: TRBJ2-7; V: TRBV28; D: NA; size: NA; CDR3: CASRRGHIYEQYF; DNA: TGTGCCAGCAGGAGGGGACATATCTACGAGCAGTACTTC